This TCR beta chain was found in a study of T cell responses to AZD1222 COVID-19 vaccine. Germline assignment: CDR1 MDHEN and CDR2 SYDVKM. V lost 10 bases and J lost 4; bases outside the gene matches: 13. The length of the CDR3 is 15 residues. TCRdb's copy holds only in-frame clones and misses some; the assay was immunoSEQ multiplex PCR. Here the sample spans roughly 80,000 clones, about nine tenths being singletons. This sequence originates from an adult who received the AZD1222 COVID-19 vaccine. The gene calls are TRBV28 and TRBJ1-2, with TRBD1 matching 9 bases. Sequencing used peripheral blood, obtained 28 days after the second AZD1222 dose. The chain's CDR3 is CAIPASVTGGYGYTF. The CDR3 coding sequence is TGTGCCATCCCAGCCTCCGTGACAGGGGGCTATGGCTACACCTTC.